The clone carrying this T cell receptor (beta chain) was counted once. The germline V gene has CDR1 MDHEN and CDR2 SYDVKM. The CDR3 has 13 residues. The V end was cut by 5 bases, the J end by 6 bases, with 10 bases between. This sample was included in a study of T-cell reconstitution after alpha-beta-depleted transplantation in children. The library targeted TCRbeta and was prepared with unique molecular identifiers. TCRdb re-called the PCR reads with MiXCR, one entry per CDR3 protein. The sample has 350,000 to 500,000 distinct CDR3 sequences, around two fifths seen once. The sample consisted of PBMCs, taken before TCRalphabeta/CD19-depleted stem cell transplant. The receptor's source is a girl aged 2-10 years with aplastic anemia, due to receive a stem cell transplant. The V call is TRBV28, the J call TRBJ1-4; D ambiguous. The CDR3 DNA reads as TGTGCCAGCAGTCAAAAACCAGATGAAAAACTGTTTTTT. As protein: CASSQKPDEKLFF.